Below are 15 T cell receptor beta chains sequenced from a single sample in a study of T cells in Graves' hyperthyroidism and ophthalmopathy (dated by TCRdb to the late 2010s). Receptor libraries were prepared by multiplex PCR. The data were produced on an Illumina HiSeq 2000. The TCR beta CDR3 regions were amplified from the RNA transcripts. The TCR CDR3 was subjected to a first round of RT-PCR using the HTBI primer set and the Qiagen OneStep RT-PCR kit. TCRdb trimmed public reads at Q25 via fastp, called clones via MiXCR and kept in-frame beta chains. Here each entry gathers all rows of one CDR3 protein and keeps the most common genes and DNA. Here the sample has roughly 250,000 distinct CDR3 sequences; about a sixth occur a single time. 28% of the sample rests with the top ten. Sequencing was performed on blood. The receptors stem from a woman aged 18-29 years with Graves' ophthalmopathy.

This chain connects TRBV19 to TRBJ2-5; 8 positions agree with TRBD1. V shed 4 bases, J shed 1 base, and the junction held 2 bases outside the gene matches. This CDR3 contains 14 residues. Germline loops: CDR1 LNHDA, CDR2 SQIVND (reference sequence). CDR3 sequence reads: CASSRGQVQETQYF. The CDR3 nucleotides read TGTGCCAGTAGTAGGGGACAGGTCCAAGAGACCCAGTACTTC.

This clonotype was recorded at least ten times. The chain has TRBV11-2 and TRBJ2-3; 7 nucleotides match TRBD1. The germline V gene encodes CDR1 SGHAT and CDR2 FQNNGV. Trimming cost V 2 bases and J 1 base; bases outside gene matches: 3. The CDR3 spans 15 residues. The CDR3 DNA reads as TGTGCCAGCAGCTTATCAGGGACAGGCACAGATACGCAGTATTTT. Translating gives CASSLSGTGTDTQYF.

This clonotype was counted at least ten times. This rearrangement joins TRBV19 to TRBJ1-2, with TRBD1 as a possible D gene (6 bases). The germline V and J ends were trimmed by 9 bases and 4 bases, with 15 bases remaining between them. Germline V gene data show CDR1 as LNHDA and CDR2 as SQIVND (reference sequence). The CDR3 is 13 residues long. CDR3 amino acids: CASPRQGSYGYTF. CDR3 in DNA: TGTGCCAGCCCTCGTCAGGGGTCCTATGGCTACACCTTC.

This clonotype turned up a few times. The chain links TRBV9 to TRBJ2-1, with D perhaps being TRBD1 or TRBD2 (5 bases each). The CDR3 runs 16 residues. Trimming took 3 bases from V and 3 from J, leaving 16 bases between them. CDR1 is SGDLS and CDR2 is YYNGEE in the germline V gene. In nucleotides, the CDR3 is TGTGCCAGCAGCGGCTACCGGGACCCGAACTACAATGAGCAGTTCTTC. Translated: CASSGYRDPNYNEQFF.

This clonotype has at least ten counts. The chain employs TRBV5-1 and TRBJ2-1, with TRBD2 matching 14 bases. J was trimmed by 8 bases and V by 1 base; bases with no gene match: 5. Germline V gene sequence: CDR1 SGHRS, CDR2 YFSETQ. The CDR3 covers 16 residues. CDR3 DNA: TGCGCCAGCAGCTTGAGACTAGCGGGAGGGCGGGATGAGCAGTTCTTC. This sequence encodes CASSLRLAGGRDEQFF. Using reference TRBV5-1 and TRBJ2-1 for the parts outside the CDR3, the full variable domain is KAGVTQTPRYLIKTRGQQVTLSCSPISGHRSVSWYQQTPGQGLQFLFEYFSETQRNKGNFPGRFSGRQFSNSRSEMNVSTLELGDSALYLCASSLRLAGGRDEQFFGPGTRLTVL.

The table lists this clonotype with a few counts. The V gene is TRBV20-1, the J gene TRBJ2-5, with D possibly being TRBD1 (6 bases). CDR1 DFQATT and CDR2 SNEGSKA come from the germline V gene (reference sequence). The CDR3 has 15 residues. The V end lost 3 bases, the J end lost 4 bases, and 18 bases lay between the germline ends. In DNA, the CDR3 is TGCAGTGCTAGCCCGGGGCTGACAGGTCTAGAGACCCAGTACTTC. This gives the protein CSASPGLTGLETQYF.

V gene TRBV28 combines with J gene TRBJ1-1; no clear D gene. V gave up 5 bases and J gave up 6 bases, with 19 bases separating them. Germline assignment: CDR1 MDHEN and CDR2 SYDVKM. This CDR3 spans 15 amino acids. In nucleotides, the CDR3 is TGTGCCAGCAGTGCCACGTATTCTTCCAACTCTGAAGCTTTCTTT. Amino acids: CASSATYSSNSEAFF.

This clonotype was picked up a small number of times. This may arise from a read error, as a much more abundant clone is one base away. The rearrangement joins TRBV29-1 to TRBJ2-1; tentative D call: TRBD2 (6 bases). Trimming stripped 3 bases from V and 6 bases from J, with 21 bases between. CDR1 is SQVTM and CDR2 is ANQGSEA in the germline V gene. The CDR3 is made up of 16 amino acids. Here the CDR3 reads CSVDEWDFQAANEQFF. In nucleotides, the CDR3 is TGCAGCGTTGATGAATGGGACTTCCAAGCCGCCAATGAGCAGTTCTTC.

This clonotype was seen many times. CDR3 residues: CASSTSGTGALEANVLTF. CDR3 DNA sequence: TGTGCCAGCAGCACATCCGGGACAGGGGCTTTAGAGGCCAACGTCCTGACTTTC. The V call is TRBV7-9, the J call TRBJ2-6; 10 nucleotides match TRBD1. The CDR3 has 18 amino acids. J gave up 6 bases and V 5 bases, and 13 bases lay outside the gene matches. Germline V gene sequence: CDR1 SEHNR, CDR2 FQNEAQ (reference sequence).

This clonotype has at least ten counts. V usage is TRBV4-1 and J usage is TRBJ2-1; D may be TRBD1 (5 bases). Trimming took 1 base from V and 4 from J, leaving 14 bases between them. Germline loops: CDR1 MGHRA, CDR2 YSYEKL. The CDR3 is 16 residues long. CDR3 DNA: TGCGCCAGCAGCCAAGCCCAAGGGGTGCCGTACAATGAGCAGTTCTTC. Translating it yields CASSQAQGVPYNEQFF.

V usage is TRBV10-3 and J usage is TRBJ1-4; unclear D gene. In germline, CDR1 is ENHRY, CDR2 SYGVKD. CDR3 size: 16 residues. The V and J ends lost 0 bases and 8 bases respectively, with 16 bases between them. In nucleotides, the CDR3 is TGTGCCATCAGTGAGTCTTTCGGGGATCTGGGGGAAAAACTGTTTTTT. As protein: CAISESFGDLGEKLFF.

This clonotype was seen many times. As DNA, the CDR3 is TGTGCCAGCAGCCTAATGCAGGGGAGCTCCTACAATGAGCAGTTCTTC. Its protein product is CASSLMQGSSYNEQFF. The genes are TRBV5-8 and TRBJ2-1; D might be TRBD1 (6 bases). Germline V gene data show CDR1 as SGHTS and CDR2 as YDEGEE. Deletions cut 4 bases from V and 0 bases from J, with 14 bases between. The CDR3 is 16 amino acids.

Of note for this clonotype: The junction differs from germline at one of its ends, possibly a read error. V and J are TRBV2 and TRBJ1-3; 9 bases are a match to TRBD1. This CDR3 region has 15 residues. In germline, CDR1 is SNHLY, CDR2 FYNNEI. Here the CDR3 reads CASGEQGAPGDTIYF. DNA of the CDR3: TGTGCCAGCGGGGAACAGGGGGCGCCTGGAGACACCATATATTTT.

The genes are TRBV20-1 and TRBJ1-2, with D perhaps matching TRBD1 (5 bases). The germline V gene has CDR1 DFQATT and CDR2 SNEGSKA (reference sequence). V was pared by 2 bases and J by 3 bases, with 19 bases between. This CDR3 has 16 residues. In DNA form, the CDR3 reads TGCAGTGCTAGACAGACTCTCGGGGGGGTTGACTATGGCTACACCTTC. This encodes CSARQTLGGVDYGYTF.

The rearrangement joins TRBV19 to TRBJ1-1; 8 nucleotides align to TRBD1. V was pared by 4 bases and J by 4 bases, with 8 bases of the junction left unmatched. The V gene's germline CDR1 is LNHDA and CDR2 SQIVND (reference sequence). The CDR3 consists of 15 residues. CDR3 protein: CASSSLGQGGTEAFF. The CDR3 coding sequence is TGTGCCAGTAGTAGCCTCGGACAGGGAGGCACTGAAGCTTTCTTT.